Presented here are 29 T cell receptor beta chains from one specimen sequenced in a study of shared clonotypes between healthy human individuals (dated by TCRdb to 2020 to 2021). Library preparation was by the immunoSEQ multiplex PCR assay. This is the immuneACCESS table as TCRdb keeps it, with only in-frame sequences that have V and J called. A part of the clones is gone; compared with another copy, unresolved V genes explain less than half, and the rest is unexplained. The sample yields about 2.1 million clones; 80% to 95% were counted once. The ten largest clones take up around 1.8% of the sample. CD8 naive samples consisted of CD45RO-negative cells that were positively selected for CCR7, yielding a CD45RA+CCR7+ population without TemRA cells. The sample taken for sequencing was naive CD8+ T cells from PBMCs. Interpreted using the paper, the cell subset or site label stands for: CD45RA+CCR7+. The receptor set was obtained from a man aged 18 to 29 in good health. Some clones in this sample may be carry-over from other donors' samples.

V gene TRBV5-6 combines with J gene TRBJ2-5, with a weak D call TRBD2 (7 bases). The CDR3 length is 15 residues. Germline V gives CDR1 SGHDT, CDR2 YYEEEE. V shed 2 bases and J shed 5 bases, with 16 bases lying between them. This CDR3 reads CASSFGTPGGETQYF. The CDR3 nucleotides read TGTGCCAGCAGCTTCGGGACACCGGGGGGCGAGACCCAGTACTTC. Drawing the rest from reference TRBV5-6 and TRBJ2-5, the complete variable domain is DAGVTQSPTHLIKTRGQQVTLRCSPKSGHDTVSWYQQALGQGPQFIFQYYEEEERQRGNFPDRFSGHQFPNYSSELNVNALLLGDSALYLCASSFGTPGGETQYFGPGTRLLVL.

The chain couples TRBV7-9 to TRBJ1-5; D gene ambiguous. Germline loops: CDR1 SEHNR, CDR2 FQNEAQ (reference sequence). Trimming pared 3 bases from V and 3 bases from J, leaving 9 bases between. The CDR3 has 14 amino acids. CDR3 region: CASSLDGLNQPQHF. DNA of the CDR3: TGTGCCAGCAGCTTGGACGGACTCAATCAGCCCCAGCATTTT.

The rearrangement uses TRBV28 and TRBJ1-1; no clear D gene. Germline assignment: CDR1 MDHEN and CDR2 SYDVKM. This CDR3 spans 12 amino acids. Trimming stripped 2 bases from V and 9 bases from J, with 10 bases between. The CDR3 spells CASSLDSAQAFF. For the CDR3, the DNA is TGTGCCAGCAGTTTAGATTCAGCACAAGCTTTCTTT.

The chain uses TRBV6-5 and TRBJ2-3; 11 nucleotides match TRBD1. The CDR3 has 15 amino acids. Trimming at V came to 6 bases and at J to 4 bases, leaving 6 bases not matched to a gene. Germline CDR1 MNHEY, CDR2 SVGAGI. The CDR3 protein is CASRATGQGADTQYF. CDR3 sequence (DNA): TGTGCCAGCAGAGCTACGGGACAGGGGGCAGATACGCAGTATTTT.

The chain recombines TRBV5-1 with TRBJ2-7; the match to TRBD2 covers 7 bases. J was trimmed by 6 bases and V by 0 bases; bases with no gene match: 9. This CDR3 spans 15 amino acids. Germline lookup yields CDR1 SGHRS and CDR2 YFSETQ. CDR3 amino acids: CASSLAMAGVIEQYF. The CDR3 nucleotides are TGCGCCAGCAGCTTGGCCATGGCGGGAGTAATCGAGCAGTACTTC.

The chain links TRBV28 to TRBJ1-3; weak D call: TRBD1 (5 bases). This CDR3 is built from 18 residues. Germline CDR1 reads MDHEN; CDR2 reads SYDVKM. The V and J ends lost 6 bases and 0 bases respectively, with 21 bases between them. The CDR3 spells CASRLGGAHPHSGNTIYF. The CDR3 DNA is TGTGCCAGCAGGTTGGGAGGGGCCCACCCCCACTCTGGAAACACCATATATTTT. Full variable domain (remainder filled in from reference TRBV28 and TRBJ1-3): DVKVTQSSRYLVKRTGEKVFLECVQDMDHENMFWYRQDPGLGLRLIYFSYDVKMKEKGDIPEGYSVSREKKERFSLILESASTNQTSMYLCASRLGGAHPHSGNTIYFGEGSWLTVV.

V gene TRBV25-1 combines with J gene TRBJ2-5; tentatively, D is TRBD2 (6 bases). The CDR3 loop spans 13 amino acids. CDR1 and CDR2 from the germline V gene are MGHDK and SYGVNS. V was pared by 4 bases and J by 2 bases, with 8 bases between. CDR3 in DNA: TGTGCCAGCAGTGGCGGGACGCAAGAGACCCAGTACTTC. Translated: CASSGGTQETQYF.

The J gene is TRBJ2-7, the V gene TRBV4-1, with 8 nucleotides matching TRBD2. The germline CDR1 and CDR2 sequences are MGHRA and YSYEKL. This CDR3 has 16 residues. The V gene end was trimmed by 1 base and the J gene end by 4 bases; junction bases not matched to a gene: 9. The CDR3 sequence: CASSQALSGGVYEQYF. The DNA for the CDR3 is TGCGCCAGCAGCCAAGCCTTATCGGGAGGGGTATACGAGCAGTACTTC.

The V and J genes are TRBV5-5 and TRBJ1-2; D gene ambiguous. Between the trimmed V and J ends, which lost 0 bases and 4 bases, there was a span of 10 bases. The length of the CDR3 is 14 residues. Germline values: CDR1 SGHKS, CDR2 YYEKEE (reference sequence). The CDR3 loop reads CASSLVADLYGYTF. The CDR3 DNA is TGTGCCAGCAGCTTGGTGGCGGACCTCTATGGCTACACCTTC. The full variable domain, completed using reference TRBV5-5 and TRBJ1-2, is DAGVTQSPTHLIKTRGQQVTLRCSPISGHKSVSWYQQVLGQGPQFIFQYYEKEERGRGNFPDRFSARQFPNYSSELNVNALLLGDSALYLCASSLVADLYGYTFGSGTRLTVV.

V usage is TRBV10-3 and J usage is TRBJ1-6; D remains unclear. Germline loops: CDR1 ENHRY, CDR2 SYGVKD. Trimming cost V 2 bases and J 5 bases, with 13 bases left between them. The CDR3 contains 16 residues. CDR3 sequence reads: CAISEARAENNSPLHF. In nucleotides, the CDR3 is TGTGCCATCAGTGAGGCACGGGCGGAGAATAATTCACCCCTCCACTTT.

The chain combines TRBV11-2 with TRBJ2-5; TRBD1 might be the D (6 bases). Near its end, the DNA agrees better with TRBJ2-7, so the J call may be wrong. Germline CDR1 SGHAT, CDR2 FQNNGV. The CDR3 totals 13 residues. CDR3 in DNA: TGTGCCAGCAGCTTAACAGGGTTCCACGAGCAGTACTTC. This encodes CASSLTGFHEQYF.

This sequence joins TRBV4-1 and TRBJ2-7, with TRBD2 matching 8 bases. The CDR3 runs 15 residues. The V segment lost 4 bases and the J segment 5 bases; nucleotides outside the gene matches: 10. Germline assignment: CDR1 MGHRA and CDR2 YSYEKL. This CDR3 reads CASSPGLVFGDEQYF. The CDR3 region has the DNA TGCGCCAGCAGCCCGGGACTAGTGTTCGGGGACGAGCAGTACTTC.

The V and J genes are TRBV28 and TRBJ1-5, with D tentatively TRBD1 (5 bases). CDR1 MDHEN and CDR2 SYDVKM come from the germline V gene. Trimming pared 5 bases from V and 4 bases from J, leaving 12 bases between. CDR3 length: 14 residues. In DNA form, the CDR3 reads TGTGCCAGCAGTCCGGACATAGAAAATCAGCCCCAGCATTTT. This codes for CASSPDIENQPQHF.

The chain uses TRBV28 and TRBJ1-2; TRBD1 agrees at 7 bases. Germline V CDR1 and CDR2: MDHEN, SYDVKM. V lost 5 bases and J lost 4; bases outside the gene matches: 4. The CDR3 contains 13 residues. The CDR3 region is CASSTRDSYGYTF. DNA for the CDR3: TGTGCCAGCAGTACCCGGGACAGCTATGGCTACACCTTC.

The gene calls are TRBV7-9 and TRBJ2-7; 8 bases match TRBD2. Germline-derived CDR1 and CDR2 are SEHNR and FQNEAQ (reference sequence). The CDR3 spans 15 residues. V lost 3 bases, J lost 4 bases, and 8 bases stayed unmatched. DNA for the CDR3: TGTGCCAGCAGCTTGGGTCCCGGGACTAGTTACGAGCAGTACTTC. It codes for CASSLGPGTSYEQYF.

As regards this clone: The junction departs from the called germline gene at one end, perhaps through a read error. The chain employs TRBV25-1 and TRBJ1-2; a weak D match, TRBD1 (6 bases). The germline V gene encodes CDR1 MGHDK and CDR2 SYGVNS. CDR3 length: 12 amino acids. CDR3 sequence (DNA): TGTGCCACCAGTCCAGGGGCCTATGGCTACACCTTC. This codes for CATSPGAYGYTF.

The V and J genes are TRBV28 and TRBJ2-1, with D tentatively TRBD2 (5 bases). The V and J ends lost 2 bases and 4 bases respectively, with 12 bases between them. The germline V gene has CDR1 MDHEN and CDR2 SYDVKM. The CDR3 covers 15 residues. In DNA, the CDR3 is TGTGCCAGCAGTTTAGAGGACTGGCGATACAATGAGCAGTTCTTC. Translation: CASSLEDWRYNEQFF.

In this sample, this clone turned up once. This chain connects TRBV19 to TRBJ2-7, with D uncertain. Germline CDR1 reads LNHDA; CDR2 reads SQIVND (reference sequence). CDR3 length equals 14 residues. Trimming pared 5 bases from V and 0 bases from J, leaving 11 bases between. This CDR3 is CASSWAVSSYEQYF. The CDR3 DNA follows: TGTGCCAGTAGTTGGGCAGTGAGCTCCTACGAGCAGTACTTC. Looking up the rest from reference TRBV19 and TRBJ2-7 gives the full variable domain: DGGITQSPKYLFRKEGQNVTLSCEQNLNHDAMYWYRQDPGQGLRLIYYSQIVNDFQKGDIAEGYSVSREKKESFPLTVTSAQKNPTAFYLCASSWAVSSYEQYFGPGTRLTVT.

The gene calls are TRBV5-4 and TRBJ2-7, with no clear D. This CDR3 contains 15 residues. The V gene lost 2 bases and the J gene lost 7 bases, with 19 bases spanning the gap. Germline CDR1 reads SGHNT; CDR2 reads YYREEE (reference sequence). The CDR3 spells CASSLVGSGPGEQYF. The DNA of the CDR3 is TGTGCCAGCAGCTTAGTCGGGTCCGGTCCGGGTGAGCAGTACTTC.

The chain has TRBV7-9 and TRBJ1-1; 9 positions agree with TRBD1. Per germline, CDR1 SEHNR and CDR2 FQNEAQ (reference sequence). Trimming removed 3 bases from V and 1 base from J; junction bases left unmatched: 9. The length of the CDR3 is 17 residues. The CDR3 coding sequence is TGTGCCAGCAGCTTCCTCACAGGGGGCAAGGGGAACACTGAAGCTTTCTTT. This translates into CASSFLTGGKGNTEAFF.

The J gene is TRBJ2-3, the V gene TRBV6-1; D may be TRBD2 (6 bases). CDR3 length: 13 residues. CDR1 MNHNS and CDR2 SASEGT come from the germline V gene. Deletions cut 6 bases from V and 4 bases from J, with 11 bases between. CDR3 bases: TGTGCCAGCAGGGGGACTTCATCAGATACGCAGTATTTT. Protein product: CASRGTSSDTQYF.

This chain uses TRBV7-9 with TRBJ2-5, with D perhaps TRBD1 (5 bases). The CDR3 loop spans 15 amino acids. The germline gives CDR1 SEHNR, CDR2 FQNEAQ (reference sequence). Trimming stripped 0 bases from V and 4 bases from J, with 12 bases between. In DNA form, the CDR3 reads TGTGCCAGCAGCTTAGCCAGGGAAATAGGAGAGACCCAGTACTTC. As protein: CASSLAREIGETQYF.

A note on this clone: At one end the junction does not follow the germline gene, possibly because of a read error. The chain employs TRBV7-9 and TRBJ1-2; the D is unclear. The CDR3 loop spans 12 amino acids. The V gene's germline CDR1 is SEHNR and CDR2 FQNEAQ (reference sequence). The CDR3 DNA follows: TGTGCCAGCAGTTTAAGCTCCCACCCCGAGCCATTC. The encoded protein is CASSLSSHPEPF. Based on the CDR3 plus reference TRBV7-9 and TRBJ1-2, the full variable domain is DTGVSQNPRHKITKRGQNVTFRCDPISEHNRLYWYRQTLGQGPEFLTYFQNEAQLEKSRLLSDRFSAERPKGSFSTLEIQRTEQGDSAMYLCASSLSSHPEPFGSGTRLTVV.

This rearrangement joins TRBV10-2 to TRBJ1-1, with D unclear. CDR1 and CDR2 (germline): WSHSY, SAAADI. The CDR3 has 16 amino acids. The germline V and J ends were trimmed by 6 bases and 0 bases, with 17 bases remaining between them. Here the CDR3 DNA reads TGCGCCAGCAGCCCGAACGTACCAGCCATGAACACTGAAGCTTTCTTT. The encoded protein is CASSPNVPAMNTEAFF.

As concerns this clone: The junction differs from germline at one of its ends, possibly a read error. This chain connects TRBV7-9 to TRBJ2-1; unclear D gene. The CDR3 is 10 amino acids. CDR1 is SEHNR, CDR2 FQNEAQ, per germline (reference sequence). CDR3 sequence: CASSLGLTVF. Written as DNA, the CDR3 is TGTGCCAGCAGCTTAGGGCTGACTGTCTTC.

This sequence joins TRBV4-1 and TRBJ1-1, with D tentatively TRBD1 (6 bases). This CDR3 region has 16 residues. Trimming shortened V by 2 bases and J by 0 bases, and 13 bases separated the two germline ends. Germline V gene lookup returns CDR1 MGHRA and CDR2 YSYEKL. The CDR3 is CASSQTQGALNTEAFF. The CDR3 nucleotides read TGCGCCAGCAGCCAAACACAGGGAGCCTTGAACACTGAAGCTTTCTTT.

The J gene is TRBJ1-2, the V gene TRBV5-6; TRBD1 might be the D (5 bases). In germline, CDR1 is SGHDT, CDR2 YYEEEE. V was shortened by 1 base and J by 5 bases, with 18 bases between the two germline ends. The CDR3 contains 16 residues. CDR3 region: CASSLTMGGRSYGYTF. In DNA form, the CDR3 reads TGTGCCAGCAGCTTGACCATGGGGGGGAGATCTTATGGCTACACCTTC. The full variable domain, with the rest looked up from reference TRBV5-6 and TRBJ1-2, is DAGVTQSPTHLIKTRGQQVTLRCSPKSGHDTVSWYQQALGQGPQFIFQYYEEEERQRGNFPDRFSGHQFPNYSSELNVNALLLGDSALYLCASSLTMGGRSYGYTFGSGTRLTVV.

The chain employs TRBV6-6 and TRBJ1-2; the D is unclear. This CDR3 contains 12 residues. Germline-derived CDR1 and CDR2 are MNHNY and SVGAGI (reference sequence). Trimming shortened V by 3 bases and J by 4 bases, and 6 bases separated the two germline ends. This CDR3 is CASSYGGYGYTF. Here the CDR3 DNA reads TGTGCCAGCAGTTATGGCGGCTATGGCTACACCTTC.

This chain joins TRBV7-9 and TRBJ2-7; D is ambiguous. Trimming took 5 bases from V and 3 from J, leaving 20 bases between them. The germline gives CDR1 SEHNR, CDR2 FQNEAQ (reference sequence). This CDR3 has 16 amino acids. CDR3 DNA: TGTGCCAGCAGCCGGAGTAGTAGGGCCCTCCTCTACGAGCAGTACTTC. Amino acids: CASSRSSRALLYEQYF. The complete variable domain, with remaining parts taken from reference TRBV7-9 and TRBJ2-7, reads DTGVSQNPRHKITKRGQNVTFRCDPISEHNRLYWYRQTLGQGPEFLTYFQNEAQLEKSRLLSDRFSAERPKGSFSTLEIQRTEQGDSAMYLCASSRSSRALLYEQYFGPGTRLTVT.